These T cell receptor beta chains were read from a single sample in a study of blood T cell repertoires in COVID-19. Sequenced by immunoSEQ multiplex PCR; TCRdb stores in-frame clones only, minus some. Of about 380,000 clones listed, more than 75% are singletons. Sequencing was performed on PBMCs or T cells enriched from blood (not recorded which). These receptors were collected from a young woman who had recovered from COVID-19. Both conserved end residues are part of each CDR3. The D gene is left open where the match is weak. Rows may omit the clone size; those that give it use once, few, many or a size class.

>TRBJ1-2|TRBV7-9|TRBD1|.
CASSLGTGSNGYTF
TGTGCCAGCAGCCTCGGGACAGGGTCTAATGGCTACACCTTC
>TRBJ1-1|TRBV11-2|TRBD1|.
CASSLATGERWDTEAFF
TGTGCCAGCAGCTTGGCGACAGGGGAACGCTGGGACACTGAAGCTTTCTTT
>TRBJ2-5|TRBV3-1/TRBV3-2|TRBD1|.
CASSQGRRGRETQYF
TGTGCCAGCAGCCAAGGTCGCAGGGGGCGAGAGACCCAGTACTTC
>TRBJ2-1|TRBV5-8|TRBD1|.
CASSFLDREFNEQFF
TGTGCCAGCAGCTTTCTTGACAGGGAATTCAATGAGCAGTTCTTC
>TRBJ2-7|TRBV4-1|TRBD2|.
CASSQMGLAGDYEQYF
TGCGCCAGCAGCCAGATGGGACTAGCGGGGGACTACGAGCAGTACTTC
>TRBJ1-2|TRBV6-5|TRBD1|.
CASSYSTGDGYTF
TGTGCCAGCAGTTACTCGACAGGGGATGGCTACACCTTC
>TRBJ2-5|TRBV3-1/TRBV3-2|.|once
CASSSSGGGEETQYF
TGTGCCAGCAGCTCTTCTGGGGGGGGCGAAGAGACCCAGTACTTC
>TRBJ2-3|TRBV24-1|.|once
CATSDSGRGGTDTQYF
TGTGCCACCAGTGACTCGGGACGTGGAGGGACCGATACGCAGTATTTT
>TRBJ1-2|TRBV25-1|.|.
CASSDLDTYGYTF
TGTGCCAGCAGTGACTTGGACACTTATGGCTACACCTTC
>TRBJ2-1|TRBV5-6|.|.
CASSLTISYNEQFF
TGTGCCAGCAGCTTGACTATCTCCTACAATGAGCAGTTCTTC
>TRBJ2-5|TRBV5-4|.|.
CASSPEAEETQYF
TGTGCCAGTAGCCCCGAGGCAGAAGAGACCCAGTACTTC
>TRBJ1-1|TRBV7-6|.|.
CASSLGPRGRNTEAFF
TGTGCCAGCAGCTTAGGTCCCAGGGGTCGGAACACTGAAGCTTTCTTT
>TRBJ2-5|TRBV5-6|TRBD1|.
CASSYGTAERETQYF
TGTGCCAGCAGCTACGGGACAGCGGAGAGAGAGACCCAGTACTTC
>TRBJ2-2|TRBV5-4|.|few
CASSLGGAAHTGELFF
TGTGCCAGCAGCTTAGGCGGGGCGGCTCACACCGGGGAGCTGTTTTTT
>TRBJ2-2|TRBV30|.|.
CAWVKPGGRSTGELFF
TGTGCCTGGGTGAAACCCGGGGGACGTAGCACCGGGGAGCTGTTTTTT
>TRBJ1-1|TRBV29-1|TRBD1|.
CSVDVTGPEAFF
TGCAGCGTTGACGTGACAGGGCCTGAAGCTTTCTTT
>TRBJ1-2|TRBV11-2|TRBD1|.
CASTFDRVYGYTF
TGTGCCAGCACCTTTGACAGGGTATATGGCTACACCTTC
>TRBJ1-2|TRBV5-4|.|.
CASSGIKLTGNYGYTF
TGTGCCAGCAGCGGGATAAAACTGACAGGAAACTATGGCTACACCTTC
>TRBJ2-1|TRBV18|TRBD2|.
CASSPGFGSGGAVNEQFF
TGTGCCAGCTCACCAGGATTTGGAAGCGGGGGGGCGGTAAATGAGCAGTTCTTC
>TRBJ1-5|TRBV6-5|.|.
CASSYTRDSNQPQHF
TGTGCCAGCAGTTACACGCGAGATAGCAATCAGCCCCAGCATTTT
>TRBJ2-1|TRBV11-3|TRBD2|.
CASSLRGGPVNEQFF
TGTGCCAGCAGCCTCCGCGGGGGGCCAGTCAATGAGCAGTTCTTC
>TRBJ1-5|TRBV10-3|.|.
CAISDGGLEYQPQHF
TGTGCCATCAGTGACGGGGGGCTAGAGTATCAGCCCCAGCATTTT
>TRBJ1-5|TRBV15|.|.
CATSRARGADQPQHF
TGTGCCACCAGCAGAGCTCGGGGGGCTGATCAGCCCCAGCATTTT
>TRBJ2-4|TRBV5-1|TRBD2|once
CASSPGGDINIQYF
TGCGCCAGCAGCCCCGGGGGGGATATAAACATTCAGTACTTC
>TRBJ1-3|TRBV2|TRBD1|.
CASSVQGVKAGNTIYF
TGTGCCAGCAGTGTCCAGGGGGTGAAGGCGGGAAACACCATATATTTT
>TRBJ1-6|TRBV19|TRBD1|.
CASSIQTGGSSPLHF
TGTGCCAGTAGTATCCAGACAGGGGGAAGCTCACCCCTCCACTTT
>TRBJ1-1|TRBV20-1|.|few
CSASGRGGF
TGCAGTGCTAGCGGCCGAGGGGGTTTT
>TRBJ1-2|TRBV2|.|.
CASSPGVGYTF
TGTGCCAGCAGTCCGGGGGTCGGCTACACCTTC
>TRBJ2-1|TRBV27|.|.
CASSSYRRDNEQFF
TGTGCCAGCAGTTCCTACCGGAGGGACAATGAGCAGTTCTTC
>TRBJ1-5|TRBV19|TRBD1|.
CASSGTGAFNQPQHF
TGTGCCAGTTCTGGGACAGGGGCCTTCAATCAGCCCCAGCATTTT
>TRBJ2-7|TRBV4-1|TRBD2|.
CASSQGTGGLGEQYF
TGCGCCAGCAGCCAAGGAACGGGGGGGCTTGGCGAGCAGTACTTC
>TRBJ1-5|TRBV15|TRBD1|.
CATSRDRGLHQPQHF
TGTGCCACCAGCAGAGACAGGGGGCTACATCAGCCCCAGCATTTT
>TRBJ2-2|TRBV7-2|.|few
CASSQAGPNTGELFF
TGTGCCAGCAGCCAGGCGGGACCAAACACCGGGGAGCTGTTTTTT
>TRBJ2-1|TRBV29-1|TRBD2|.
CSESGGGHYNEQFF
TGCAGCGAGAGCGGGGGGGGCCACTACAATGAGCAGTTCTTC
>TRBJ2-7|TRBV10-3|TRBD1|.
CAIRTDRVNEQYF
TGTGCCATCAGGACGGACAGGGTTAACGAGCAGTACTTC
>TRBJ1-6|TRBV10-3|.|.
CAISQSGGQSNSPLHF
TGTGCCATCAGCCAGTCGGGGGGGCAGTCTAATTCACCCCTCCACTTT
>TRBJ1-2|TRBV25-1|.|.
CASSEYIQGVQDGYTF
TGTGCCAGCAGTGAATATATCCAGGGCGTCCAGGATGGCTACACCTTC
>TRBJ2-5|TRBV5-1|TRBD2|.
CATPRSGGLETQYF
TGCGCCACCCCTCGCAGCGGGGGGTTAGAGACCCAGTACTTC
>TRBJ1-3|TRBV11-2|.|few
CASSDTAGRSGNTIYF
TGTGCCAGCAGCGACACCGCGGGACGGTCTGGAAACACCATATATTTT
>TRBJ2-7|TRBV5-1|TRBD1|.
CASRPIFQGAYEQYF
TGCGCCAGCCGCCCGATTTTTCAGGGGGCGTACGAGCAGTACTTC
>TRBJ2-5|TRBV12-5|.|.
CASGFWQDQETQYF
TGTGCTAGTGGTTTTTGGCAGGACCAAGAGACCCAGTACTTC
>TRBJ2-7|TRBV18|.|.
CASSPAAIYEQYF
TGTGCCAGCTCACCAGCGGCTATCTACGAGCAGTACTTC
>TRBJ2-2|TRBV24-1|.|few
CATTGNTGELFF
TGTGCCACCACAGGGAACACCGGGGAGCTGTTTTTT
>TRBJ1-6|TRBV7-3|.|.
CASSLMGGGNSPLHF
TGTGCCAGCAGCTTAATGGGTGGGGGGAATTCACCCCTCCACTTT
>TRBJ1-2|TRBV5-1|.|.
CASSSARDSNYGYTF
TGCGCCAGCAGCTCGGCCAGGGACTCTAACTATGGCTACACCTTC
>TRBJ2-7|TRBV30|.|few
CAWRGQGRLYEQYF
TGTGCCTGGAGAGGACAAGGGCGGTTATACGAGCAGTACTTC
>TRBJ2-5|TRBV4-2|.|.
CASSQDFSQETQYF
TGTGCCAGCAGCCAAGACTTTAGCCAAGAGACCCAGTACTTC
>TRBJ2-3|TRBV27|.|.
CASSPGTFVADTQYF
TGTGCCAGCAGTCCCGGGACTTTTGTGGCAGATACGCAGTATTTT
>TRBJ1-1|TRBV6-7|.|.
CASSYSGSGMNTEAFF
TGTGCCAGCAGTTACTCGGGTTCAGGGATGAACACTGAAGCTTTCTTT
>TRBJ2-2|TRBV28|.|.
CASSLLGLLTGELFF
TGTGCCAGCAGTTTACTGGGCTTACTGACCGGGGAGCTGTTTTTT
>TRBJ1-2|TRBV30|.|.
CAWRIAGDGYTF
TGTGCCTGGAGGATAGCAGGGGATGGCTACACCTTC